The T cell receptor (beta chain) described here comes from a study of T cells in localized non-small cell lung cancer (dated by TCRdb to the early 2020s). Looking at the study overall: Comparing tumors with uninvolved tumor-adjacent lungs, the study looked at the T cell repertoires of approximately 240 patients with early-stage NSCLC. A mean age of approximately 66 years was recorded for the NSCLC patients, of whom 120 to 150 were male and some 100 were female. The cohort consisted of 200 to 250 treatment-naive NSCLC patients whose localized lung tumors had been resected. Study-level results and caveats: Because multi-region sequencing of the tumors was not done, intratumor heterogeneity could not be ruled out. Of the top 100 tumor clones, a median of roughly 57 were detected in paired uninvolved adjacent lung; under 35 were also among that lung's top 100. Uninvolved tumor-adjacent lung showed the highest T cell clonality, higher than tumor, which suggests more focused antigenic responses in the uninvolved tumor-adjacent lung. Longer overall survival was associated with higher blood T cell density, whereas shorter survival was associated with higher adjacent-lung clonality. Because the study design was exploratory, TCR variables were selected using unadjusted p-values without false-discovery rate correction.

At the junction V is shortened by 3 bases and J by 1 base; bases outside the gene matches: 6. From cysteine to phenylalanine, the CDR3 is 17 amino acids long. CDR3 DNA only is kept here, 51 bases in frame from base 1. CDR1 LNHDA and CDR2 SQIVND are derived from the germline V gene (reference sequence). On this clone: Its antigen is still unknown. No much larger clone exists at a distance of one base, and base qualities are not known.

The immunoSEQ Assay was used to sequence TCR beta CDR3 regions from DNA. Concerning the study's data processing: To compute T cell density, TCR beta template counts were normalized to usable DNA, which was estimated by amplifying housekeeping genes. Richness was estimated with the preseqR package, extrapolating to 400,000 templates for PBMC samples and 120,000 templates for tissue samples. Clonality was taken to be one minus Pielou's evenness. Tissue-enriched TCRs were identified through differential abundance testing performed on productive amino-acid clonotypes, with a minimum total count of 5 and an alpha of 0.1. The Jaccard Index and the Morisita Overlap Index were used to measure how much the repertoires overlapped between compartments. GLIPH grouped TCR beta CDR3s together with public tetramer-defined viral CDR3s, and a viral motif had to include at least three viral sequences and show V-gene enrichment. Drawn from immuneACCESS, this table holds only the in-frame rearrangements with V and J called that TCRdb kept. Clones are partly lost; checked studies trace under half to an unresolved V gene and leave the rest unexplained. That table is the source of V, J and clone size, and D and trimming were worked out from the DNA. The sample yields some 90,000 clones; around 90% were counted once. Around 16% of the sample comes from the top ten.

At diagnosis, tumor, uninvolved tumor-adjacent lung and peripheral blood were collected and then preserved as a mix of FFPE and fresh-frozen material. For TCR repertoire profiling, blood samples were analyzed in the form of peripheral blood mononuclear cells. The sequencing used peripheral blood, collected before any cancer treatment. The sequence is built from TRBV19 and TRBJ1-5, and 10 junction bases match TRBD1. The source of this sequence is a man aged 35 to 70 with stage I squamous cell lung carcinoma. The nucleotides read TGTGCCAGTAGTATTAGGGTGGGACAGGGGAGCAATCAGCCCCAGCATTTT. The resulting protein is CASSIRVGQGSNQPQHF.